The 27 T cell receptor beta chains in this list originate from one sample, sequenced in a study of shared clonotypes between healthy human individuals. Assay: immunoSEQ multiplex PCR; the TCRdb copy retains only in-frame clones and omits some. The table lists hundreds of thousands of clones, 85% to 95% of them singletons. As defined, naive CD8 cells were CD45RO-negative and positively selected for CCR7, with terminally differentiated effector memory CD45RA+ cells excluded. The sequenced material came from naive CD8+ T cells sorted from blood. Receptors originate from a woman aged 30 to 39 in good health.

The chain uses TRBV13 and TRBJ1-4; the D is unclear. Between the trimmed V and J ends, which lost 0 bases and 5 bases, there was a span of 10 bases. The CDR3 is 15 amino acids. Looked up from germline, CDR1 is PRHDT and CDR2 is FYEKMQ (reference sequence). CDR3 nucleotide sequence: TGTGCCAGCAGCTTAGGTGTAAATACAAATGAAAAACTGTTTTTT. Encoded protein: CASSLGVNTNEKLFF. The full variable domain, in which reference TRBV13 and TRBJ1-4 provide the parts outside the CDR3, is AAGVIQSPRHLIKEKRETATLKCYPIPRHDTVYWYQQGPGQDPQFLISFYEKMQSDKGSIPDRFSAQQFSDYHSELNMSSLELGDSALYFCASSLGVNTNEKLFFGSGTQLSVL.

The chain employs TRBV19 and TRBJ2-6, with D uncertain. V shed 6 bases and J shed 0 bases, with 18 bases lying between them. CDR1 LNHDA and CDR2 SQIVND come from the germline V gene (reference sequence). This CDR3 has 18 residues. CDR3 region: CASSLEPFWLSGANVLTF. The CDR3 coding sequence is TGTGCCAGTAGCTTAGAACCCTTTTGGCTCTCTGGGGCCAACGTCCTGACTTTC.

This chain uses TRBV14 with TRBJ2-5; TRBD2 might be the D (6 bases). CDR1 SGHDN and CDR2 FVKESK come from the germline V gene. Trimming stripped 4 bases from V and 3 bases from J, with 15 bases between. The CDR3 spans 15 residues. DNA for the CDR3: TGTGCCAGCAGCCTCACCGGGACTGAAAAAGAGACCCAGTACTTC. Encoded protein: CASSLTGTEKETQYF.

The chain recombines TRBV7-6 with TRBJ2-3; no firm D call. CDR1 and CDR2 from the germline V gene are SGHVS and FNYEAQ. CDR3 length: 15 amino acids. Trimming removed 1 base from V and 0 bases from J, with 8 bases in between. In DNA, the CDR3 is TGTGCCAGCAGCTTAGGGCAGATAAGCACAGATACGCAGTATTTT. Protein product: CASSLGQISTDTQYF.

The sample holds one count of this clone. The rearrangement uses TRBV4-1 and TRBJ1-1, with D unclear. Germline V gene data show CDR1 as MGHRA and CDR2 as YSYEKL. The CDR3 has 15 residues. V dropped 1 base and J dropped 0 bases, with 9 bases sitting between them. The CDR3, as DNA: TGCGCCAGCAGCCAAGGCACAGCTATGAACACTGAAGCTTTCTTT. Amino acid sequence: CASSQGTAMNTEAFF.

The chain has TRBV27 and TRBJ2-7, with 11 nucleotides matching TRBD1. There are 15 residues in the CDR3. V dropped 4 bases and J dropped 1; count of bases not matched to a gene: 3. Germline CDR1 reads MNHEY; CDR2 reads SMNVEV (reference sequence). This CDR3 is CASSSRDRGSYEQYF. The CDR3 coding sequence is TGTGCCAGCAGTTCTCGGGACAGGGGGTCCTACGAGCAGTACTTC.

The chain has TRBV27 and TRBJ2-5; D unresolved. The CDR3 is 15 residues long. The germline V and J ends were trimmed by 4 bases and 5 bases, with 17 bases remaining between them. Germline V gives CDR1 MNHEY, CDR2 SMNVEV (reference sequence). The CDR3 loop reads CASSSPSTVGETQYF. The CDR3 nucleotides read TGTGCCAGCAGTTCACCATCGACGGTGGGGGAGACCCAGTACTTC.

This sequence joins TRBV5-6 and TRBJ1-2, with TRBD1 identical over 7 bases. Trimming cost V 5 bases and J 6 bases; bases outside gene matches: 1. The CDR3 runs 11 residues. Germline CDR1 is SGHDT and CDR2 is YYEEEE. The CDR3 region has the DNA TGTGCCAGCAGTGGACAGGATGGCTACACCTTC. Amino acid sequence: CASSGQDGYTF.

The V and J genes are TRBV11-2 and TRBJ2-2, with 10 bases matching TRBD2. Germline assignment: CDR1 SGHAT and CDR2 FQNNGV. Germline trimming cut 7 bases from V and 0 bases from J; bases unmatched to any gene: 11. This CDR3 comprises 18 residues. The CDR3 region has the DNA TGTGCCAGCACCCAAGGGGCTAGCGGGAGACCGAACACCGGGGAGCTGTTTTTT. Residues: CASTQGASGRPNTGELFF.

The chain joins TRBV5-1 to TRBJ1-2; D remains ambiguous. CDR3 length equals 18 residues. Trimming took 3 bases from V and 2 from J, leaving 23 bases between them. The germline V gene has CDR1 SGHRS and CDR2 YFSETQ. The CDR3 sequence: CASSSLEGLAPTNYGYTF. The CDR3, as DNA: TGCGCCAGCAGCTCACTGGAGGGCTTGGCGCCCACCAACTATGGCTACACCTTC.

The chain carries TRBV6-7 and TRBJ1-1, with unresolved D. TRBV6-7 is noted as an ORF with a role that remains uncertain. V was trimmed by 2 bases and J by 5 bases, leaving 18 bases between them. This CDR3 region has 16 residues. The CDR3 DNA reads as TGTGCCAGCAGTTACCTCAACATTGGGTTGGGGACTGAAGCTTTCTTT. It encodes CASSYLNIGLGTEAFF.

On this clone itself: At one boundary the junction diverges from the germline segment, which might be a read error. Other DNA sequences in the same sample also yield this CDR3. The J gene is TRBJ1-5, the V gene TRBV28, with TRBD1 matching 8 bases. The germline V gene encodes CDR1 MDHEN and CDR2 SYDVKM. This CDR3 spans 15 amino acids. Here the CDR3 DNA reads TGTGCCAGCAGTGCCACAGGGGGTAGCAATCAGCCCCAACATTTT. Encoded protein: CASSATGGSNQPQHF.

CDR3 DNA: TGTGCCAGCAGTTTAGGTAGGACAGGGTATGTGACTGAAGCTTTCTTT. This gives the protein CASSLGRTGYVTEAFF. The chain uses TRBV28 and TRBJ1-1; TRBD1 matches 8 bases. V gave up 2 bases and J gave up 5 bases; unmatched junction bases: 10. This CDR3 is built from 16 residues. Germline loops: CDR1 MDHEN, CDR2 SYDVKM.

This chain connects TRBV30 to TRBJ2-1, with unresolved D. The germline V gene encodes CDR1 GTSNPN and CDR2 SVGIG (reference sequence). Trimming stripped 4 bases from V and 2 bases from J, with 9 bases between. This CDR3 has 13 amino acids. In nucleotides, the CDR3 is TGTGCCTGGAATAGTGGGACCTACAATGAGCAGTTCTTC. This encodes CAWNSGTYNEQFF.

V and J are TRBV5-5 and TRBJ1-5; no clear D. V lost 0 bases and J 4 bases, leaving 8 bases between the germline ends. Looked up from germline, CDR1 is SGHKS and CDR2 is YYEKEE (reference sequence). This CDR3 has 14 amino acids. CDR3 residues: CASSLDGINQPQHF. The DNA for the CDR3 is TGTGCCAGCAGCTTGGATGGAATTAATCAGCCCCAGCATTTT.

Comment on this clone: The sample contains more than one DNA sequence encoding this CDR3. V and J are TRBV7-9 and TRBJ2-7; no firm D call. Trimming shortened V by 5 bases and J by 5 bases, and 7 bases separated the two germline ends. The CDR3 runs to 11 residues. CDR1 SEHNR and CDR2 FQNEAQ come from the germline V gene (reference sequence). The CDR3 is CASSPRDEQYF. In nucleotides, the CDR3 is TGTGCCAGCAGCCCCCGCGACGAGCAGTACTTC. Full variable domain (remainder filled in from reference TRBV7-9 and TRBJ2-7): DTGVSQNPRHKITKRGQNVTFRCDPISEHNRLYWYRQTLGQGPEFLTYFQNEAQLEKSRLLSDRFSAERPKGSFSTLEIQRTEQGDSAMYLCASSPRDEQYFGPGTRLTVT.

DNA of the CDR3: TGTGCCAGCAGTGACGTTACAGGGGCCCCTGAAGCTTTCTTT. Its translation: CASSDVTGAPEAFF. This chain joins TRBV2 and TRBJ1-1, with 7 bases matching TRBD1. Germline CDR1 is SNHLY and CDR2 is FYNNEI. Trimming cost V 3 bases and J 6 bases; bases outside gene matches: 7. The CDR3 contains 14 residues.

The chain is built from TRBV29-1 and TRBJ2-1; D unresolved. V was trimmed by 4 bases and J by 10 bases, leaving 14 bases between them. This CDR3 has 12 residues. Germline CDR1 and CDR2: SQVTM and ANQGSEA. The CDR3 loop is CSVVGTLAEQFF. The CDR3 region has the DNA TGCAGCGTTGTGGGCACGTTAGCCGAGCAGTTCTTC.

The chain is built from TRBV4-1 and TRBJ2-7; 7 bases fit TRBD1. The CDR3 extends over 15 amino acids. The germline CDR1 and CDR2 sequences are MGHRA and YSYEKL. The V segment lost 1 base and the J segment 3 bases; nucleotides outside the gene matches: 6. CDR3 bases: TGCGCCAGCAGCCAAGGCCTGTACAGGGGCTACGAGCAGTACTTC. This gives the protein CASSQGLYRGYEQYF.

Only one count was recorded for this clone. Other nucleotide sequences in the sample specify the same CDR3. The chain uses TRBV4-1 and TRBJ2-5; TRBD1 might be the D (5 bases). CDR1 MGHRA and CDR2 YSYEKL come from the germline V gene. V dropped 3 bases and J dropped 1 base, with 9 bases sitting between them. The CDR3 runs 14 residues. CDR3: CASSQGPAQETQYF. The CDR3 nucleotides read TGCGCCAGCAGCCAGGGGCCCGCCCAAGAGACCCAGTACTTC.

In this sample, this clone turned up once. This CDR3 is CASSYGGYEQYF. The CDR3 nucleotides read TGTGCCAGCAGCTATGGAGGCTACGAGCAGTACTTC. The V gene is TRBV11-2, the J gene TRBJ2-7, with D perhaps TRBD2 (5 bases). Looked up from germline, CDR1 is SGHAT and CDR2 is FQNNGV. This CDR3 has 12 residues. The V end lost 4 bases, the J end lost 3 bases, and 7 bases lay between the germline ends. Together with reference TRBV11-2 and TRBJ2-7, the CDR3 gives the full variable domain: EAGVAQSPRYKIIEKRQSVAFWCNPISGHATLYWYQQILGQGPKLLIQFQNNGVVDDSQLPKDRFSAERLKGVDSTLKIQPAKLEDSAVYLCASSYGGYEQYFGPGTRLTVT.

The rearrangement links TRBV27 to TRBJ2-1; 10 nucleotides agree with TRBD2. CDR3 size: 15 residues. Germline loops: CDR1 MNHEY, CDR2 SMNVEV (reference sequence). After removal of 6 bases from V and 5 bases from J, the junction contained 7 bases not matched to a gene. The CDR3 reads CASRTGTSDHNEQFF. The CDR3 coding sequence is TGTGCCAGCAGAACCGGGACTAGCGACCACAATGAGCAGTTCTTC.

V usage is TRBV19 and J usage is TRBJ2-2, with D possibly matching TRBD2 (6 bases). CDR3 size: 14 residues. The ends were cut back, 3 bases at V and 6 bases at J, with 11 bases in the middle. The germline V gene encodes CDR1 LNHDA and CDR2 SQIVND (reference sequence). The CDR3 loop is CASSIGRRAGELFF. CDR3 bases: TGTGCCAGTAGTATTGGTAGGAGGGCCGGGGAGCTGTTTTTT.

As concerns this clone: One junction end disagrees with the germline gene, perhaps due to a read error. The V and J genes are TRBV7-9 and TRBJ2-1; tentatively, D is TRBD2 (6 bases). CDR3 length: 11 residues. Per the germline V gene, CDR1 is SEHNR and CDR2 is FQNEAQ (reference sequence). The CDR3 protein is CASSLGGASVF. CDR3 DNA sequence: TGTGCCAGCAGCTTGGGGGGAGCGTCGGTCTTC.

The rearrangement joins TRBV30 to TRBJ2-1; D gene ambiguous. CDR1 and CDR2 (germline): GTSNPN, SVGIG (reference sequence). The CDR3 has 11 amino acids. Trimming took off 6 bases at V and 5 bases at J, with 8 bases between the two ends. CDR3 nucleotide sequence: TGTGCCTGTACGTCTGACAATGAGCAGTTCTTC. Translating it yields CACTSDNEQFF.

This clone showed up just once. The genes are TRBV19 and TRBJ2-5; TRBD1 or TRBD2 may be the D gene (7 bases each). Germline values: CDR1 LNHDA, CDR2 SQIVND (reference sequence). The CDR3 extends over 14 amino acids. With 9 bases removed from V and 4 bases from J, the gap between germline ends came to 18 bases. The CDR3 region is CASSGGGHRETQYF. CDR3 nucleotide sequence: TGTGCCAGCTCAGGGGGGGGCCACAGAGAGACCCAGTACTTC. Supplemented by reference TRBV19 and TRBJ2-5, the full variable domain reads DGGITQSPKYLFRKEGQNVTLSCEQNLNHDAMYWYRQDPGQGLRLIYYSQIVNDFQKGDIAEGYSVSREKKESFPLTVTSAQKNPTAFYLCASSGGGHRETQYFGPGTRLLVL.

The chain recombines TRBV25-1 with TRBJ2-3; D not resolved. The V gene's germline CDR1 is MGHDK and CDR2 SYGVNS. The CDR3 spans 10 residues. The V end lost 7 bases, the J end lost 5 bases, and 4 bases lay between the germline ends. The CDR3 here is CASTGDTQYF. CDR3 in DNA: TGTGCCAGCACGGGAGATACGCAGTATTTT.